These 2 T cell receptor beta chains share one sample of origin, sequenced in a study of CD8 T cells in ankylosing spondylitis (dated by TCRdb to the late 2010s). Paper-wide results and their limitations: Blood from ankylosing spondylitis patients appeared to be characterized by a TCR beta motif made up of under ten highly homologous amino acid variants.

Library creation used 5' RACE. These reads were obtained on an Illumina HiSeq 2500. TCRdb handled the public reads itself, with Q25 trimming in fastp and clone calling in MiXCR, and kept productive beta chains. Merged by CDR3 protein, the rows form single entries marked with the most common genes and DNA. The sample records hundreds of thousands of distinct CDR3 sequences, 17% of which are singletons. The biggest ten clones account for approximately 1% of the sample. Antigens for these TCRs are unknown. Sequences were obtained from blood, either unsorted or a sorted T cell fraction (not recorded which). The receptors stem from a male donor with ankylosing spondylitis.

This clonotype was found many times. This chain uses TRBV12-3 or TRBV12-4 with TRBJ2-7; D tentatively reads TRBD1 or TRBD2 (5 bases each). The V gene lost 6 bases and the J gene lost 5 bases, with 23 bases spanning the gap. The CDR3 runs to 16 residues. Written as DNA, the CDR3 is TGTGCCAGCAGCCTGAGCGTCCCGGGACCTTCCCACGAGCAGTACTTC. Its protein product is CASSLSVPGPSHEQYF.

This clonotype was recorded a few times. The chain employs TRBV12-3 or TRBV12-4 and TRBJ2-1; D ambiguous. The CDR3 has 13 residues. Trimming stripped 7 bases from V and 3 bases from J, with 10 bases between. CDR3 in DNA: TGTGCCAGCACCCCCCAGCGCTACAATGAGCAGTTCTTC. This translates into CASTPQRYNEQFF.